Listed here are 26 T cell receptor beta chains from one sample, sequenced in a study of T cells after posttransplantation cyclophosphamide. Sequenced by immunoSEQ multiplex PCR; TCRdb stores in-frame clones only, minus some. This sample carries 20,000 to 25,000 clones, none of them present only once. Cyclophosphamide on days +3 and +4 followed busulfan-fludarabine conditioning and a marrow graft. The sequencing used PBMCs, collected after allogeneic stem cell transplant with posttransplant cyclophosphamide. These receptors were taken from a male patient younger than 35 who received an allogeneic stem cell transplant from a related donor, was CMV-positive, and had no GVHD. Some T cells may be graft donor cells.

This clone was seen ten or more times. This chain joins TRBV5-1 and TRBJ2-7; weak D call: TRBD2 (6 bases). The CDR3 totals 14 residues. The V end was cut by 0 bases, the J end by 5 bases, with 12 bases between. CDR1 and CDR2 (germline): SGHRS, YFSETQ. The CDR3 reads CASSLGGVADEQYF. CDR3 in DNA: TGCGCCAGCAGCTTGGGTGGAGTAGCGGACGAGCAGTACTTC.

This clone was recorded many times. V usage is TRBV18 and J usage is TRBJ1-3; TRBD1 is a possible D gene (5 bases). The CDR3 is 15 residues long. Trimming removed 1 base at V and 0 bases at J, with 7 bases between. Germline lookup yields CDR1 KGHSH and CDR2 LQKENI. Written as DNA, the CDR3 is TGTGCCAGCTCACCACAGGGACTCTCTGGAAACACCATATATTTT. This sequence encodes CASSPQGLSGNTIYF. The whole variable domain, filled in from reference TRBV18 and TRBJ1-3, reads NAGVMQNPRHLVRRRGQEARLRCSPMKGHSHVYWYRQLPEEGLKFMVYLQKENIIDESGMPKERFSAEFPKEGPSILRIQQVVRGDSAAYFCASSPQGLSGNTIYFGEGSWLTVV.

There are many counts of this clone. The chain employs TRBV15 and TRBJ1-1, with 7 bases matching TRBD1. This CDR3 region has 16 residues. Germline trimming cut 2 bases from V and 2 bases from J; bases unmatched to any gene: 8. Germline CDR1 reads LNHNV; CDR2 reads YYDKDF (reference sequence). The CDR3 DNA reads as TGTGCCACCAGCAGATCATGGACAGGTCTCAACACTGAAGCTTTCTTT. Its protein is CATSRSWTGLNTEAFF. The full variable domain, with the rest looked up from reference TRBV15 and TRBJ1-1, is DAMVIQNPRYQVTQFGKPVTLSCSQTLNHNVMYWYQQKSSQAPKLLFHYYDKDFNNEADTPDNFQSRRPNTSFCFLDIRSPGLGDTAMYLCATSRSWTGLNTEAFFGQGTRLTVV.

This clone is classed as medium-sized (0.01 to 0.1%). CDR3 region: CASSQDLAEGEAFF. Here the CDR3 DNA reads TGCGCCAGCAGCCAAGATTTGGCGGAGGGTGAAGCTTTCTTT. V usage is TRBV4-1 and J usage is TRBJ1-1; D not certain. The CDR3 covers 14 residues. V lost 0 bases to trimming and J lost 7 bases, with 12 bases between them. Germline V gene data show CDR1 as MGHRA and CDR2 as YSYEKL.

Many counts were recorded for this clone. The gene calls are TRBV7-2 and TRBJ1-1, with 8 bases fitting TRBD1. The CDR3 consists of 17 residues. Per the germline V gene, CDR1 is SGHTA and CDR2 is FQGNSA. Unmatched junction bases numbered 12, after V lost 5 bases and J lost 1 base. This CDR3 is CASSIKWDRNWNTEAFF. DNA of the CDR3: TGTGCCAGCAGCATAAAATGGGACAGGAACTGGAACACTGAAGCTTTCTTT.

This clone was recorded at least ten times. This chain connects TRBV2 to TRBJ2-1; TRBD2 matches 12 bases. Germline assignment: CDR1 SNHLY and CDR2 FYNNEI. V gave up 6 bases and J gave up 1 base; unmatched junction bases: 4. This CDR3 has 16 residues. DNA of the CDR3: TGTGCCAGCAGGACACTAGCGGGGGGATCCTACAATGAGCAGTTCTTC. This codes for CASRTLAGGSYNEQFF.

There are many counts of this clone. V usage is TRBV6-6 and J usage is TRBJ1-1; D unresolved. This CDR3 contains 13 residues. Germline V gene sequence: CDR1 MNHNY, CDR2 SVGAGI (reference sequence). The V and J ends lost 6 bases and 0 bases respectively, with 8 bases between them. This CDR3 is CASRTQVNTEAFF. CDR3 nucleotides: TGTGCCAGCAGAACCCAGGTGAACACTGAAGCTTTCTTT.

This clone was observed many times. The chain uses TRBV9 and TRBJ2-5; 9 bases are a match to TRBD1. This CDR3 has 16 residues. CDR1 is SGDLS, CDR2 YYNGEE, per germline. The ends lost 3 bases at V and 7 bases at J; junction bases unmatched: 13. The CDR3 region is CASSDGRTGVPRTQYF. In nucleotides, the CDR3 is TGTGCCAGCAGCGACGGCAGGACAGGGGTCCCACGGACCCAGTACTTC.

This clone was counted ten times or more. The chain joins TRBV28 to TRBJ1-1; 8 bases match TRBD1. With V trimmed by 6 bases and J by 5 bases, 5 bases remained unmatched. Looked up from germline, CDR1 is MDHEN and CDR2 is SYDVKM. The CDR3 spans 13 residues. The CDR3, as DNA: TGTGCCAGCAGACAACAGGGGGGGACTGAAGCTTTCTTT. This encodes CASRQQGGTEAFF.

This clone was seen repeatedly, ten times or more. CDR3 in amino acids: CASSLSGVETQYF. The CDR3 nucleotides are TGTGCCAGCAGCTTATCAGGGGTTGAGACCCAGTACTTC. V gene TRBV7-9 combines with J gene TRBJ2-5; a weak D match, TRBD1 (6 bases). The CDR3 sequence is 13 residues long. The germline gives CDR1 SEHNR, CDR2 FQNEAQ (reference sequence). V lost 2 bases, J lost 5 bases, and 9 bases lay in between. The full variable domain, in which reference TRBV7-9 and TRBJ2-5 provide the parts outside the CDR3, is DTGVSQNPRHKITKRGQNVTFRCDPISEHNRLYWYRQTLGQGPEFLTYFQNEAQLEKSRLLSDRFSAERPKGSFSTLEIQRTEQGDSAMYLCASSLSGVETQYFGPGTRLLVL.

This clone was observed at least ten times. V usage is TRBV29-1 and J usage is TRBJ2-1, with D perhaps TRBD2 (5 bases). V was pared by 6 bases and J by 7 bases, with 16 bases between. From germline, CDR1 is SQVTM and CDR2 ANQGSEA. This CDR3 has 13 amino acids. As DNA, the CDR3 is TGCAGCGTACAAAGCGGTCCCCTTAATGAGCAGTTCTTC. It encodes CSVQSGPLNEQFF.

This clone was counted many times. The genes are TRBV30 and TRBJ2-3; D is unclear. There are 13 residues in the CDR3. The germline V and J ends were trimmed by 0 bases and 5 bases, with 9 bases remaining between them. CDR1 is GTSNPN and CDR2 is SVGIG in the germline V gene (reference sequence). The CDR3 bases are TGTGCCTGGAGTGTTTTACCGGGAGATACGCAGTATTTT. It is translated as CAWSVLPGDTQYF.

This clone was seen repeatedly, ten times or more. The CDR3 sequence is CASSGGQLSTDTQYF. DNA for the CDR3: TGTGCCAGCAGCGGGGGACAGCTTAGCACAGATACGCAGTATTTT. The V gene is TRBV7-9, the J gene TRBJ2-3; TRBD1 matches 7 bases. This CDR3 has 15 amino acids. Germline CDR1 and CDR2: SEHNR and FQNEAQ (reference sequence). V was clipped by 5 bases and J by 0 bases; unmatched bases: 5. The whole variable domain, filled in from reference TRBV7-9 and TRBJ2-3, reads DTGVSQNPRHKITKRGQNVTFRCDPISEHNRLYWYRQTLGQGPEFLTYFQNEAQLEKSRLLSDRFSAERPKGSFSTLEIQRTEQGDSAMYLCASSGGQLSTDTQYFGPGTRLTVL.

This clone was detected many times. The rearrangement links TRBV6-1 to TRBJ1-2, with a weak D call TRBD1 (5 bases). The ends were cut back, 8 bases at V and 2 bases at J, with 15 bases in the middle. The CDR3 has 14 residues. Germline lookup yields CDR1 MNHNS and CDR2 SASEGT. The chain's CDR3 is CASWGRVLNYGYTF. CDR3 bases: TGTGCCAGCTGGGGCCGAGTTCTAAACTATGGCTACACCTTC.

This clone has at least ten counts. The V call is TRBV7-2, the J call TRBJ2-7; D perhaps matches TRBD2 (5 bases). This CDR3 spans 14 amino acids. V lost 5 bases and J 5 bases, leaving 16 bases between the germline ends. From germline, CDR1 is SGHTA and CDR2 FQGNSA. The CDR3, as DNA: TGTGCCAGCAGCCTCCGGGGATTTGGGCACGAGCAGTACTTC. Translation gives CASSLRGFGHEQYF.

This clone appeared many times. The chain has TRBV19 and TRBJ2-7; 12 bases map to TRBD2. The V gene end was trimmed by 6 bases and the J gene end by 8 bases; junction bases not matched to a gene: 5. Germline V gives CDR1 LNHDA, CDR2 SQIVND (reference sequence). This CDR3 region has 13 residues. In DNA form, the CDR3 reads TGTGCCAGTAGCCCGGGACTAGCGGGTAAGCAGTACTTC. Protein: CASSPGLAGKQYF.

This clone was observed at least ten times. This rearrangement joins TRBV18 to TRBJ2-7; 10 bases agree with TRBD1. V was pared by 3 bases and J by 3 bases, with 2 bases of the junction left unmatched. Germline V gives CDR1 KGHSH, CDR2 LQKENI. The CDR3 loop spans 14 amino acids. The DNA for the CDR3 is TGTGCCAGCTCACCGGACAGGGGGATCTACGAGCAGTACTTC. The encoded protein is CASSPDRGIYEQYF.

The sample holds many counts of this clone. V usage is TRBV6-7 and J usage is TRBJ2-1, with D possibly being TRBD2 (5 bases). TRBV6-7 falls under the ORF class, with uncertain function. Trimming took off 7 bases at V and 5 bases at J, with 12 bases between the two ends. The CDR3 runs 13 residues. The CDR3 spells CASTAGNDNEQFF. CDR3 nucleotide sequence: TGTGCCAGCACGGCGGGTAACGACAATGAGCAGTTCTTC.

At least ten counts were recorded for this clone. The V gene is TRBV10-1, the J gene TRBJ2-7; 14 nucleotides agree with TRBD2. After removal of 0 bases from V and 3 bases from J, the junction contained 7 bases not matched to a gene. The length of the CDR3 is 18 residues. Germline CDR1 and CDR2: WNHNN and SYGVQD (reference sequence). The CDR3 sequence: CASSESTFGLAGGYEQYF. The CDR3 nucleotides are TGCGCCAGCAGTGAGTCGACGTTTGGACTAGCGGGAGGCTACGAGCAGTACTTC.

This clone was seen at least ten times. The V and J genes are TRBV29-1 and TRBJ2-1; the D gene is possibly TRBD1 (5 bases). Germline lookup yields CDR1 SQVTM and CDR2 ANQGSEA. The CDR3 has 13 amino acids. V shed 7 bases and J shed 2 bases, with 12 bases lying between them. CDR3 coding DNA: TGCAGCGCCTCAGGGTACCCCTACAATGAGCAGTTCTTC. Translation gives CSASGYPYNEQFF.

This clone occurred many times. This chain links TRBV5-1 with TRBJ2-1; 10 bases align to TRBD2. V trimming: 2 bases; J trimming: 3 bases; junction bases outside the gene matches: 2. CDR1 is SGHRS and CDR2 is YFSETQ in the germline V gene. The CDR3 totals 15 residues. CDR3 sequence reads: CASSFGLADYNEQFF. CDR3 DNA: TGCGCCAGCAGCTTCGGACTAGCGGACTACAATGAGCAGTTCTTC.

There are many counts of this clone. V is TRBV5-6 and J is TRBJ2-3; 14 bases are shared with TRBD2. The CDR3 sequence is 15 residues long. V shed 4 bases and J 4 bases; nucleotides not matched to a gene: 2. Germline V gene sequence: CDR1 SGHDT, CDR2 YYEEEE. The CDR3: CASSQTSGGADTQYF. In DNA, the CDR3 is TGTGCCAGCAGCCAGACTAGCGGGGGGGCAGATACGCAGTATTTT.

A note on this clone: This may be a read error: a much more frequent sequence differs by one nucleotide. V and J are TRBV7-2 and TRBJ2-5, with TRBD2 as a possible D gene (6 bases). CDR3 length equals 16 residues. Germline CDR1 SGHTA, CDR2 FQGNSA. Between the trimmed V and J ends, which lost 5 bases and 1 base, there was a span of 17 bases. The DNA of the CDR3 is TGTGCCAGCAGCCCCCTTGGCGGGGTATTCCAAGAGACCCAGTACTTC. Translated, it gives CASSPLGGVFQETQYF.

There are many counts of this clone. J is TRBJ2-7 and V is TRBV9; D not certain. The CDR3 has 14 residues. Per the germline V gene, CDR1 is SGDLS and CDR2 is YYNGEE. Between the trimmed V and J ends, which lost 0 bases and 0 bases, there was a span of 7 bases. The CDR3 reads CASSVDDNSYEQYF. DNA for the CDR3: TGTGCCAGCAGCGTAGACGACAACTCCTACGAGCAGTACTTC.

In its sample, this clone was seen many times. The chain couples TRBV4-1 to TRBJ2-5, with 10 bases identical to TRBD2. In germline, CDR1 is MGHRA, CDR2 YSYEKL. This CDR3 has 16 amino acids. Trimming removed 1 base from V and 4 bases from J; junction bases left unmatched: 6. The CDR3 sequence: CASSQVQAGGPETQYF. CDR3 DNA: TGCGCCAGCAGCCAAGTTCAAGCGGGGGGGCCAGAGACCCAGTACTTC.

Only a few counts were recorded for this clone. The CDR3 DNA follows: TGTGCCAGCAGTTTTCGGGACAGTCAAGAGACCCAGTACTTC. Translation: CASSFRDSQETQYF. The gene calls are TRBV27 and TRBJ2-5; TRBD1 aligns across 7 bases. Germline CDR1 reads MNHEY; CDR2 reads SMNVEV (reference sequence). J gave up 2 bases and V 3 bases, and 3 bases lay outside the gene matches. CDR3 length equals 14 residues.